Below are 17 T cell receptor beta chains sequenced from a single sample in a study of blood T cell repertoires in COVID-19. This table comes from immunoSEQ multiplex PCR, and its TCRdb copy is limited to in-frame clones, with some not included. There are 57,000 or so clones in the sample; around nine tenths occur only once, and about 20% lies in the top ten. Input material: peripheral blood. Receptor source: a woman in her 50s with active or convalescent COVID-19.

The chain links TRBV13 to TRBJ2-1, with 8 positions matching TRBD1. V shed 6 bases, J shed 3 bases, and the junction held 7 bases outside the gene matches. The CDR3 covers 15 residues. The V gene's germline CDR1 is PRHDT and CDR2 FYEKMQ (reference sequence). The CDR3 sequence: CASSFGQGDYNEQFF. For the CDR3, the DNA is TGTGCCAGCAGTTTCGGACAGGGAGACTACAATGAGCAGTTCTTC. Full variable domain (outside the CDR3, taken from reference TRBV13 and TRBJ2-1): AAGVIQSPRHLIKEKRETATLKCYPIPRHDTVYWYQQGPGQDPQFLISFYEKMQSDKGSIPDRFSAQQFSDYHSELNMSSLELGDSALYFCASSFGQGDYNEQFFGPGTRLTVL.

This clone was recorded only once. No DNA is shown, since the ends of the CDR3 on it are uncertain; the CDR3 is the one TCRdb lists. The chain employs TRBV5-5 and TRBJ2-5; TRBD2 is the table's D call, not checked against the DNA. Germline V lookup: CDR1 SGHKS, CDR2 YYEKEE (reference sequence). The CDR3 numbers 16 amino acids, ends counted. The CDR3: CASSLAYSAARETQYF.

CDR3 sequence (DNA): TGTGCCTGGAGCAGGGGGCGCGAGACTGAAGCTTTCTTT. This codes for CAWSRGRETEAFF. The V gene is TRBV30, the J gene TRBJ1-1; 8 bases match TRBD1. This CDR3 contains 13 residues. J lost 5 bases, V lost 3 bases, and 5 bases had no gene match. Germline V CDR1 and CDR2: GTSNPN, SVGIG (reference sequence). Full variable domain (remainder filled in from reference TRBV30 and TRBJ1-1): SQTIHQWPATLVQPVGSPLSLECTVEGTSNPNLYWYRQAAGRGLQLLFYSVGIGQISSEVPQNLSASRPQDRQFILSSKKLLLSDSGFYLCAWSRGRETEAFFGQGTRLTVV.

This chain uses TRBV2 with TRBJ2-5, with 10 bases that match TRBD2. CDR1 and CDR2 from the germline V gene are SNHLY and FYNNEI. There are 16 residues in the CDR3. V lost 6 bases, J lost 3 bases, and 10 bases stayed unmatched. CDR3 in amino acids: CASRGEAGGREETQYF. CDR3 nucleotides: TGTGCCAGCAGGGGGGAAGCGGGAGGGAGAGAAGAGACCCAGTACTTC.

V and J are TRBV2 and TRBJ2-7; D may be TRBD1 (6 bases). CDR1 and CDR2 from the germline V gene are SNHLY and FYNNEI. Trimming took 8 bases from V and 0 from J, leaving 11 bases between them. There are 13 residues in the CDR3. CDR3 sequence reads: CASSGQSSYEQYF. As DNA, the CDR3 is TGTGCCAGCTCTGGACAGAGCTCCTACGAGCAGTACTTC.

The CDR3 DNA follows: TGTGCCAGCAGTGAAGGGCCGGGGGGCTACACCTTC. Its translation: CASSEGPGGYTF. The genes are TRBV2 and TRBJ1-2, with unresolved D. V lost 1 base and J lost 8, with 8 bases in between. This CDR3 has 12 amino acids. Per the germline V gene, CDR1 is SNHLY and CDR2 is FYNNEI. Full variable domain (rest looked up from reference TRBV2 and TRBJ1-2): EPEVTQTPSHQVTQMGQEVILRCVPISNHLYFYWYRQILGQKVEFLVSFYNNEISEKSEIFDDQFSVERPDGSNFTLKIRSTKLEDSAMYFCASSEGPGGYTFGSGTRLTVV.

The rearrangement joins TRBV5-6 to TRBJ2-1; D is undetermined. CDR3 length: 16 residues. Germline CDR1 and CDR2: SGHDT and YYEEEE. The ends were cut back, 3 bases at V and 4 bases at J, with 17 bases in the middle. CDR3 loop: CASSSLGPLFYNEQFF. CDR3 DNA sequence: TGTGCCAGCAGCTCCCTTGGGCCGTTATTTTACAATGAGCAGTTCTTC.

The CDR3 region has the DNA TGTGCCAGTAGTATAGAAAGGACAGGGGGCACTGAAGCTTTCTTT. As protein: CASSIERTGGTEAFF. V and J are TRBV19 and TRBJ1-1, with 10 bases that match TRBD1. The trim removed 0 bases at V and 4 bases at J, leaving 2 bases unmatched. The CDR3 has 15 amino acids. Germline V lookup: CDR1 LNHDA, CDR2 SQIVND (reference sequence).

The CDR3 DNA sequence: TGCGCCAGCAGGACAGGAACCGCCACCGGGGAGCTGTTTTTT. This encodes CASRTGTATGELFF. V and J are TRBV5-1 and TRBJ2-2; maybe TRBD1 (6 bases). The germline V gene encodes CDR1 SGHRS and CDR2 YFSETQ. The CDR3 has 14 amino acids. Trimming removed 5 bases at V and 4 bases at J, with 12 bases between.

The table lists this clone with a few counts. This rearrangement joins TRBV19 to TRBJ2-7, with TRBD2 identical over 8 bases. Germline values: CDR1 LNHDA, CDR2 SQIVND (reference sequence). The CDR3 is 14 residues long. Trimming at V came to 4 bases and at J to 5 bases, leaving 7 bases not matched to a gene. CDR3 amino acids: CASSSGGRIDEQYF. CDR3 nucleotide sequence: TGTGCCAGTAGTAGTGGCGGGAGGATCGACGAGCAGTACTTC. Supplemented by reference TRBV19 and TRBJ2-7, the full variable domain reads DGGITQSPKYLFRKEGQNVTLSCEQNLNHDAMYWYRQDPGQGLRLIYYSQIVNDFQKGDIAEGYSVSREKKESFPLTVTSAQKNPTAFYLCASSSGGRIDEQYFGPGTRLTVT.

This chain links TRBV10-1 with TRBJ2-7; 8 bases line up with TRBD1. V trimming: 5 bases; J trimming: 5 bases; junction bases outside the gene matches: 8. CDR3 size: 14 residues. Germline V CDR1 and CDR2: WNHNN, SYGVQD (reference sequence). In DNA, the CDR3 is TGCGCCAGCAGTCCGGGACAGGTGTGGGACGAGCAGTACTTC. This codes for CASSPGQVWDEQYF.

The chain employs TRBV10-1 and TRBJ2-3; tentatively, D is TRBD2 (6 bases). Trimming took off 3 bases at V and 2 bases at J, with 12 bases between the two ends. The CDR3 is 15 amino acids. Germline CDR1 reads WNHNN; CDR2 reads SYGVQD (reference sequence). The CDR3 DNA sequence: TGCGCCAGCAGTGATTGGGGACTTCTCACAGATACGCAGTATTTT. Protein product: CASSDWGLLTDTQYF.

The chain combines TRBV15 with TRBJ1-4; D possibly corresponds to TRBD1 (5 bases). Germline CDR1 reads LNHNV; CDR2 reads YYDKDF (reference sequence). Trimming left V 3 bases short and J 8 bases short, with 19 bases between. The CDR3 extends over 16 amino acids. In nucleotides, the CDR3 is TGTGCCACCAGCAGTTTCCGATTGACCGGGGGGGAAAAACTGTTTTTT. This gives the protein CATSSFRLTGGEKLFF.

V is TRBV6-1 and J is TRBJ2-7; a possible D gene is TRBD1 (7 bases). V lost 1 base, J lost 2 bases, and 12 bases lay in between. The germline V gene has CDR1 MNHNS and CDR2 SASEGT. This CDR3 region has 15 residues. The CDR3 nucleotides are TGTGCCAGCAGTGAAGAGGGGGGACAGCCCTACGAGCAGTACTTC. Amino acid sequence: CASSEEGGQPYEQYF.

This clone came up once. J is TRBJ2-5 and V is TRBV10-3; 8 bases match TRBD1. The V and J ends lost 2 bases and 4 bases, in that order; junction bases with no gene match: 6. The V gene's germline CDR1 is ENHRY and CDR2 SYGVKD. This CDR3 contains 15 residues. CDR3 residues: CAISEPDRGSETQYF. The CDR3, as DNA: TGTGCCATCAGTGAGCCTGACAGGGGCTCAGAGACCCAGTACTTC.

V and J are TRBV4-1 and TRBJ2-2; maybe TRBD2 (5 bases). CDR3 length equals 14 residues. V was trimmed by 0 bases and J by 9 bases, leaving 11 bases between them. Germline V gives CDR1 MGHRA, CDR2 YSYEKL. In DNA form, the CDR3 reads TGCGCCAGCAGCCAAGATTCGGGGATTAGGGAGCTGTTTTTT. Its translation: CASSQDSGIRELFF.

The CDR3 nucleotides are TGTGCCAGTAGCCCGGGGACTAGCGGGAGGAGCTCCTACGAGCAGTACTTC. Amino acids: CASSPGTSGRSSYEQYF. The chain has TRBV19 and TRBJ2-7; 15 nucleotides match TRBD2. This CDR3 has 17 residues. Looked up from germline, CDR1 is LNHDA and CDR2 is SQIVND (reference sequence). Trimming at V came to 6 bases and at J to 0 bases, leaving 6 bases not matched to a gene.